Listed below are T cell receptor beta chains from one sample, sequenced in a study of blood T cell repertoires in COVID-19. Only in-frame clones appear in the TCRdb table, and some are missing; sequencing was by immunoSEQ multiplex PCR. The sample has 250,000 to 300,000 clones, 70% to 90% seen once. The sample comprised peripheral blood. All receptors come from a man between 60 and 70 years old who had recovered from COVID-19. Each CDR3 is given with its conserved first and last residue. Each record gives: J gene, D gene, V gene, clone size, CDR3 length, CDR3 DNA, CDR3 protein. The D gene is left open where the match is weak. Only part of the rows carry a size: once, few, many, or a class if the clone is expanded.

j_call: TRBJ1-2; d_call: TRBD1; v_call: TRBV5-1; clone_size: .; cdr3_length: 13; cdr3_nt: TGCGCCAGCAGCGCAGGGGGTGAAGATGGCTACACCTTC; cdr3_aa: CASSAGGEDGYTF
j_call: TRBJ1-2; d_call: .; v_call: TRBV12-5; clone_size: .; cdr3_length: 13; cdr3_nt: TGTGCTAGTGGTTTCCCACAGATTACTGGCTACACCTTC; cdr3_aa: CASGFPQITGYTF
j_call: TRBJ2-2; d_call: .; v_call: TRBV28; clone_size: .; cdr3_length: 15; cdr3_nt: TGTGCCAGCAGTTTGTGGGGACAGAACACCGGGGAGCTGTTTTTT; cdr3_aa: CASSLWGQNTGELFF
j_call: TRBJ2-3; d_call: TRBD1; v_call: TRBV5-1; clone_size: .; cdr3_length: 16; cdr3_nt: TGCGCCAGCAGCCGAACCGGGACAGCCAGCACAGATACGCAGTATTTT; cdr3_aa: CASSRTGTASTDTQYF
j_call: TRBJ1-5; d_call: TRBD1; v_call: TRBV6-6; clone_size: .; cdr3_length: 13; cdr3_nt: TGTGCCACTAGACAGGGTTTTTATCAGCCCCAGCATTTT; cdr3_aa: CATRQGFYQPQHF
j_call: TRBJ2-3; d_call: TRBD1; v_call: TRBV28; clone_size: .; cdr3_length: 13; cdr3_nt: TGTGCCAGCAGCGGACAGGTCACAGATACGCAGTATTTT; cdr3_aa: CASSGQVTDTQYF
j_call: TRBJ1-1; d_call: .; v_call: TRBV2; clone_size: .; cdr3_length: 16; cdr3_nt: TGTGCCAGCAGTGAAGGCGGCACCGGGAGGGACACTGAAGCTTTCTTT; cdr3_aa: CASSEGGTGRDTEAFF
j_call: TRBJ2-7; d_call: TRBD2; v_call: TRBV10-1; clone_size: once; cdr3_length: 14; cdr3_nt: TGCGCCACCTCGCCCGGGACTAGGGAAACCGAGCAGTACTTC; cdr3_aa: CATSPGTRETEQYF
j_call: TRBJ2-7; d_call: .; v_call: TRBV29-1; clone_size: .; cdr3_length: 12; cdr3_nt: TGCAGCGTTGCTTTTCGAGGCTACGAGCAGTACTTC; cdr3_aa: CSVAFRGYEQYF
j_call: TRBJ2-2; d_call: .; v_call: TRBV7-8; clone_size: .; cdr3_length: 16; cdr3_nt: TGTGCCAGCAGCTTAGCGCCTAGCAGTTTCACCGGGGAGCTGTTTTTT; cdr3_aa: CASSLAPSSFTGELFF
j_call: TRBJ1-2; d_call: TRBD1; v_call: TRBV18; clone_size: .; cdr3_length: 14; cdr3_nt: TGTGCCAGCTCACCAACCGGGACAGGCTATGGCTACACCTTC; cdr3_aa: CASSPTGTGYGYTF
j_call: TRBJ1-3; d_call: .; v_call: TRBV3-1/TRBV3-2; clone_size: .; cdr3_length: 16; cdr3_nt: TGTGCCAGCAGCCTCCTCAGTCGCAACTCTGGAAACACCATATATTTT; cdr3_aa: CASSLLSRNSGNTIYF
j_call: TRBJ1-4; d_call: TRBD1; v_call: TRBV6-1; clone_size: .; cdr3_length: 19; cdr3_nt: TGTGCCAGCAGTGAAGTGACAGGGGGCGGCCTAAGAACTAATGAAAAACTGTTTTTT; cdr3_aa: CASSEVTGGGLRTNEKLFF
j_call: TRBJ2-7; d_call: TRBD2; v_call: TRBV18; clone_size: .; cdr3_length: 15; cdr3_nt: TGTGCCAGCTCACCAGGACTAGCGGGAAGCTACGAGCAGTACTTC; cdr3_aa: CASSPGLAGSYEQYF
j_call: TRBJ2-5; d_call: .; v_call: TRBV7-2; clone_size: .; cdr3_length: 16; cdr3_nt: TGTGCCAGCAGCTTAGGGTCGGGGATGCTGAGGGAGACCCAGTACTTC; cdr3_aa: CASSLGSGMLRETQYF
j_call: TRBJ1-1; d_call: .; v_call: TRBV5-4; clone_size: many; cdr3_length: 15; cdr3_nt: TGTGCCAGCAGCCCCGCTCAGGAAACAAACACTGAAGCTTTCTTT; cdr3_aa: CASSPAQETNTEAFF
j_call: TRBJ2-7; d_call: TRBD1; v_call: TRBV5-4; clone_size: .; cdr3_length: 18; cdr3_nt: TGTGCCAGCAGCCGGGACAGACTTTCAGCCACTTTCTCCTACGAGCAGTACTTC; cdr3_aa: CASSRDRLSATFSYEQYF
j_call: TRBJ2-2; d_call: .; v_call: TRBV19; clone_size: .; cdr3_length: 14; cdr3_nt: TGTGCCAGTAGTATTTCGCGGGTGGGCGGGGAGCTGTTTTTT; cdr3_aa: CASSISRVGGELFF
j_call: TRBJ1-6; d_call: .; v_call: TRBV5-4; clone_size: .; cdr3_length: 16; cdr3_nt: TGTGCCAGCAGTCCGGCCGCAGGGGAATATAATTCACCCCTCCACTTT; cdr3_aa: CASSPAAGEYNSPLHF
j_call: TRBJ2-4; d_call: .; v_call: TRBV7-5; clone_size: .; cdr3_length: 14; cdr3_nt: TGTGCCAGAAGTCCGGGACAGGGGGTACACATTCAGTACTTC; cdr3_aa: CARSPGQGVHIQYF
j_call: TRBJ2-7; d_call: .; v_call: TRBV12-5; clone_size: once; cdr3_length: 15; cdr3_nt: TGTGCTAGTGGTTTGGTTGTTAGGGGAATCTACGAGCAGTACTTC; cdr3_aa: CASGLVVRGIYEQYF
j_call: TRBJ2-1; d_call: TRBD2; v_call: TRBV2; clone_size: .; cdr3_length: 14; cdr3_nt: TGTGCCAGCAGGGGACTAGCCTGGGGCAATGAGCAGTTCTTC; cdr3_aa: CASRGLAWGNEQFF
j_call: TRBJ1-2; d_call: .; v_call: TRBV19; clone_size: .; cdr3_length: 12; cdr3_nt: TGTGCCAGTAGTGACAGGTGGAACGGCTACACCTTC; cdr3_aa: CASSDRWNGYTF
j_call: TRBJ2-5; d_call: .; v_call: TRBV5-1; clone_size: .; cdr3_length: 14; cdr3_nt: TGCGCCAGCAGCCTGAGGACAGACCAAGAGACCCAGTACTTC; cdr3_aa: CASSLRTDQETQYF
j_call: TRBJ2-1; d_call: .; v_call: TRBV11-2; clone_size: .; cdr3_length: 15; cdr3_nt: TGTGCCAGCAGCTTTGGGGCTTCAGATGGGGATGAGCAGTTCTTC; cdr3_aa: CASSFGASDGDEQFF
j_call: TRBJ2-7; d_call: TRBD1; v_call: TRBV6-5; clone_size: .; cdr3_length: 14; cdr3_nt: TGTGCCAGCAGTTTAGTCAGGGGGCGCGGGGAGCAGTACTTC; cdr3_aa: CASSLVRGRGEQYF
j_call: TRBJ1-1; d_call: TRBD1; v_call: TRBV6-5; clone_size: .; cdr3_length: 14; cdr3_nt: TGTGCCTCCTTGCGGACAGGTGCGAACACTGAAGCTTTCTTT; cdr3_aa: CASLRTGANTEAFF
j_call: TRBJ1-1; d_call: TRBD1; v_call: TRBV7-9; clone_size: few; cdr3_length: 15; cdr3_nt: TGTGCCAGCAGCTTATTTAGCAGGGGGTACACTGAAGCTTTCTTT; cdr3_aa: CASSLFSRGYTEAFF
j_call: TRBJ2-7; d_call: .; v_call: TRBV5-3; clone_size: .; cdr3_length: 14; cdr3_nt: TGTGCCAGAGTCTTTGGGGCGAGCTCCTACGAGCAGTACTTC; cdr3_aa: CARVFGASSYEQYF
j_call: TRBJ2-7; d_call: .; v_call: TRBV6-5; clone_size: few; cdr3_length: 13; cdr3_nt: TGTGCCAGCACCGGCAGGGTAGACTACGAGCAGTACTTC; cdr3_aa: CASTGRVDYEQYF
j_call: TRBJ2-7; d_call: .; v_call: TRBV7-7; clone_size: few; cdr3_length: 14; cdr3_nt: TGTGCTAGCAGCTTAGCGGACAGCTCCTACGAGCAGTACTTC; cdr3_aa: CASSLADSSYEQYF
j_call: TRBJ2-7; d_call: .; v_call: TRBV4-2; clone_size: .; cdr3_length: 17; cdr3_nt: TGTGCCAGCAGCCAAGATAAGTCCCAGGGGAATACCTACGAGCAGTACTTC; cdr3_aa: CASSQDKSQGNTYEQYF
j_call: TRBJ2-1; d_call: TRBD1; v_call: TRBV5-1; clone_size: .; cdr3_length: 15; cdr3_nt: TGCGCCAGCAGCCCCGGGACAGGGACCTACAATGAGCAGTTCTTC; cdr3_aa: CASSPGTGTYNEQFF
j_call: TRBJ2-1; d_call: TRBD2; v_call: TRBV30; clone_size: .; cdr3_length: 15; cdr3_nt: TGTGCCTGTCTAGCGGGATTGAGCTCCTACAATGAGCAGTTCTTC; cdr3_aa: CACLAGLSSYNEQFF
j_call: TRBJ2-7; d_call: .; v_call: TRBV21-1; clone_size: .; cdr3_length: 14; cdr3_nt: TGTGCCAGCAGCATCCCGGGTCGATTCTACGAGCAGTACTTC; cdr3_aa: CASSIPGRFYEQYF
j_call: TRBJ1-6; d_call: TRBD1; v_call: TRBV19; clone_size: few; cdr3_length: 14; cdr3_nt: TGTGCCAGTAGAGGACAGGGCACTTCTTCACCCCTCCACTTT; cdr3_aa: CASRGQGTSSPLHF
j_call: TRBJ1-1; d_call: .; v_call: TRBV12-3/TRBV12-4; clone_size: .; cdr3_length: 13; cdr3_nt: TGTGCCAGCAGTTTTCGGGTGAACACTGAAGCTTTCTTT; cdr3_aa: CASSFRVNTEAFF
j_call: TRBJ1-5; d_call: .; v_call: TRBV6-5; clone_size: once; cdr3_length: 14; cdr3_nt: TGTGCCAGCAGGTGGAGGGGTAAGAATCAGCCCCAGCATTTT; cdr3_aa: CASRWRGKNQPQHF
j_call: TRBJ1-5; d_call: TRBD1; v_call: TRBV7-8; clone_size: .; cdr3_length: 16; cdr3_nt: TGTGCCAGCAGCTCCGAGGGACAGGGGGTAAGGCAGCCCCAGCATTTT; cdr3_aa: CASSSEGQGVRQPQHF
j_call: TRBJ2-5; d_call: TRBD1; v_call: TRBV9; clone_size: .; cdr3_length: 14; cdr3_nt: TGTGCCAGCAGCGAACAGGGGGCGTACGGGACCCAGTACTTC; cdr3_aa: CASSEQGAYGTQYF
j_call: TRBJ1-2; d_call: TRBD1; v_call: TRBV7-2; clone_size: .; cdr3_length: 12; cdr3_nt: TGTGCCAGCGGACAGGGGGCTTCTGGCTACACCTTC; cdr3_aa: CASGQGASGYTF
j_call: TRBJ2-1; d_call: TRBD1; v_call: TRBV5-4; clone_size: .; cdr3_length: 16; cdr3_nt: TGTGCCAGCAGCCGTGGGACAGGGGTATCCTACAATGAGCAGTTCTTC; cdr3_aa: CASSRGTGVSYNEQFF
j_call: TRBJ1-5; d_call: .; v_call: TRBV19; clone_size: .; cdr3_length: 13; cdr3_nt: TGTGATGGTGGGGGGGGTAGCAATCAGCCCCAGCATTTT; cdr3_aa: CDGGGGSNQPQHF
j_call: TRBJ2-2; d_call: .; v_call: TRBV9; clone_size: .; cdr3_length: 15; cdr3_nt: TGTGCCAGCAGCCCCCCCGGCAGGGTGACCGGGGAGCTGTTTTTT; cdr3_aa: CASSPPGRVTGELFF
j_call: TRBJ1-4; d_call: TRBD1; v_call: TRBV7-8; clone_size: once; cdr3_length: 15; cdr3_nt: TGTGCCAGCAGCGAGGACAGGGTTGGGCAAGAAAAACTGTTTTTT; cdr3_aa: CASSEDRVGQEKLFF
j_call: TRBJ1-6; d_call: .; v_call: TRBV7-9; clone_size: .; cdr3_length: 15; cdr3_nt: TGTGCCAGCTCAATCCGGGGGGCCGATAATTCACCCCTCCACTTT; cdr3_aa: CASSIRGADNSPLHF
j_call: TRBJ1-2; d_call: .; v_call: TRBV3-1/TRBV3-2; clone_size: .; cdr3_length: 13; cdr3_nt: TGTGCCAGCAGCCCCGCGGTGGGCTATGGCTACACCTTC; cdr3_aa: CASSPAVGYGYTF
j_call: TRBJ2-6; d_call: .; v_call: TRBV7-9; clone_size: .; cdr3_length: 15; cdr3_nt: TGTGCCAGCAACCGCCCCAGGTCTGGGGCCAACGTCCTGACTTTC; cdr3_aa: CASNRPRSGANVLTF
j_call: TRBJ2-5; d_call: .; v_call: TRBV3-1/TRBV3-2; clone_size: once; cdr3_length: 14; cdr3_nt: TGTGCCAGCAGCCAAGTCCGGCGGGCGGAGACCCAGTACTTC; cdr3_aa: CASSQVRRAETQYF
j_call: TRBJ1-1; d_call: .; v_call: TRBV5-4; clone_size: .; cdr3_length: 16; cdr3_nt: TGTGCCAGCAGCTTTTCCGGGTCCGCAAGGAACACTGAAGCTTTCTTT; cdr3_aa: CASSFSGSARNTEAFF